The clone carrying this T cell receptor beta chain was detected only a few times. The target antigen is unknown. The sample comes from a study of T cell repertoires in cytomegalovirus infection. Background on the study: Researchers turned to recently identified HLA-C-restricted CMV epitopes as well as well-studied HLA-B-restricted ones. It can be stated that public TCR beta signatures indicated CMV infection as well as a matching HLA type.

Regarding the study as a whole: Ex vivo, HLA-C-restricted CMV-specific TCR beta clonotypes prevailed over the rest of the response. Using cumulative public TCR beta family frequency, the authors identified those who carried CMV together with the relevant HLA.

MiXCR, applied by TCRdb to the reads, yields one record per CDR3 protein. The top ten hold about 91% of the sample, which has fewer than 30,000 distinct CDR3 sequences, approximately 24% seen once. Trimming took off 1 base at V and 5 bases at J, with 15 bases between the two ends. The CDR3 spans 15 residues. Germline CDR1 reads MNHNS; CDR2 reads SASEGT. This clonotype originated in a human donor in good health (CMV status not recorded). Some clones in this sample may be carry-over from other donors' samples. This chain joins TRBV6-1 and TRBJ2-7, with a weak D call TRBD2 (7 bases). Sequenced material: CD8+ T cells from cultured PBMCs, taken from culture after CMV antigen stimulation. The CDR3 protein is CASSEEGGSSNEQYF. CDR3 nucleotides: TGTGCCAGCAGTGAAGAGGGGGGGTCCTCGAACGAGCAGTACTTC.